This T cell receptor (beta chain) derives from a study of blood T cells in healthy people across ages. The CDR3 has 15 amino acids. Trimming pared 6 bases from V and 5 bases from J, leaving 16 bases between. Germline V gives CDR1 ENHRY, CDR2 SYGVKD. A J-beta primer mix and a sample-barcoded 5' primer were used in a second PCR of roughly 6 to 12 cycles. TCRdb analysed the 5' RACE reads with MiXCR anew, one entry per CDR3 protein. The sample has under 750,000 distinct CDR3 sequences; 45% to 55% are singletons. Worth noting for this clonotype: Its antigen is not identified.

Study-wide results and caveats: The fall in TCR beta diversity per million T cells was roughly linear with age. The unsorted PBMCs prevented any conclusive comparison of naive versus antigen-experienced cells.

The receptor's source is a man older than 75 in good health. The chain links TRBV10-3 to TRBJ2-2; the D gene is possibly TRBD1 (6 bases). The sequenced material came from blood. The CDR3: CAISPTGLATGELFF. Written as DNA, the CDR3 is TGTGCCATCAGCCCTACAGGGCTTGCTACCGGGGAGCTGTTTTTT.